Listed here are 3 T cell receptor beta chains from one sample, sequenced in a study of spatial heterogeneity in lung cancer. TCRdb analysed the 5' RACE reads with MiXCR anew, one entry per CDR3 protein. The data show about 85,000 distinct CDR3 sequences, approximately 21% seen once. Time point of the sample: sample taken at primary tumor resection. The authors sequenced whole RNA from tumor, nontumor lung or frozen PBMC without sorting. The starting material was PBMCs, obtained at surgery. Receptor source: a male donor with early-stage non-small cell lung cancer.

The chain recombines TRBV7-2 with TRBJ2-7; D is undetermined. The CDR3 contains 13 residues. Trimming removed 5 bases from V and 3 bases from J, with 11 bases in between. Germline V gene lookup returns CDR1 SGHTA and CDR2 FQGNSA. The CDR3 reads CASSLDGVYEQYF. The CDR3 DNA reads TGTGCCAGCAGCCTAGACGGTGTCTACGAGCAGTACTTC.

The chain is built from TRBV7-9 and TRBJ2-7; D may be TRBD2 (5 bases). Germline CDR1 and CDR2: SEHNR and FQNEAQ (reference sequence). The V gene lost 5 bases and the J gene lost 3 bases, with 17 bases spanning the gap. This CDR3 region has 15 residues. CDR3 bases: TGTGCCAGCAGCCGAAGTGGGAGCGGATACTACGAGCAGTACTTC. Protein: CASSRSGSGYYEQYF.

This clonotype showed up just once. This chain uses TRBV6-2 or TRBV6-3 with TRBJ2-5; D uncertain. V gave up 6 bases and J gave up 2 bases, with 10 bases separating them. Germline V lookup: CDR1 MNHEY, CDR2 SVGEGT. The length of the CDR3 is 13 residues. CDR3 sequence (DNA): TGTGCCAGCAGGCTCACGACTCAAGAGACCCAGTACTTC. The encoded protein is CASRLTTQETQYF.